The entry that follows covers one T cell receptor (beta chain) sequence. This sample stems from a study of blood T cell repertoires in COVID-19. Study context: From the United States, Italy and Spain came samples of acute and convalescent COVID-19. Nucleic acid was either cDNA or gDNA, and it came from T cells, B-cell-depleted T cells, or PBMCs.

Germline CDR1 MNHEY, CDR2 SMNVEV (reference sequence). With 4 bases clipped from V and 13 bases from J, the junction kept 5 bases outside the gene matches. The length of the CDR3 is 11 residues. The protocol was immunoSEQ multiplex PCR, while the TCRdb copy is restricted to in-frame clones and leaves out a portion. The sample lists a few hundred thousand clones, roughly nine tenths occurring once. The sequence came from a woman between 40 and 50 years old who had recovered from COVID-19. This chain connects TRBV27 to TRBJ2-3; TRBD1 matches 7 bases. The sequencing sample was made of peripheral blood. DNA for the CDR3: TGTGCCAGCAGTTCTACCCAGGGGGAGTATTTT. Residues: CASSSTQGEYF.